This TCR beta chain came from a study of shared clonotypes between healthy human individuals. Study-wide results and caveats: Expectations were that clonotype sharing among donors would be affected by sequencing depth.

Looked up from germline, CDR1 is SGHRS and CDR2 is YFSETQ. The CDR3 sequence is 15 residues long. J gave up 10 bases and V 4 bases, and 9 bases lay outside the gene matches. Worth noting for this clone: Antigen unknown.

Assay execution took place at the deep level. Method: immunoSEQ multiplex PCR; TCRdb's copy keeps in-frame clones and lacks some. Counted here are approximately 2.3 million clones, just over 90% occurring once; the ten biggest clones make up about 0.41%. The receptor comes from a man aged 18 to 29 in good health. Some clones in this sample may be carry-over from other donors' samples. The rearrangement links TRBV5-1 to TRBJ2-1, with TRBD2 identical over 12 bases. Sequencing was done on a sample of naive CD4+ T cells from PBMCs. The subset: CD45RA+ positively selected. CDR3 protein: CASSPLAGGSREQFF. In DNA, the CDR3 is TGCGCCAGCAGCCCACTAGCGGGAGGTTCGCGAGAGCAGTTCTTC.